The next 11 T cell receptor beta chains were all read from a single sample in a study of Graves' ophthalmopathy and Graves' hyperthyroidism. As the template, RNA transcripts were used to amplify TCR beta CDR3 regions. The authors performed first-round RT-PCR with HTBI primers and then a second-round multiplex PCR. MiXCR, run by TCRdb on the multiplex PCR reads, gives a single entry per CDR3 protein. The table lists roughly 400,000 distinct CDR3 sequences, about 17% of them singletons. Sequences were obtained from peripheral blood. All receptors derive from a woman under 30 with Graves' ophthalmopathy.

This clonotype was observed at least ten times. The DNA of the CDR3 is TGTGCCAGCAGTTATAGCAGGACGGCATCCGCTCAGCCCCAGCATTTT. Translation gives CASSYSRTASAQPQHF. The chain has TRBV6-2 or TRBV6-3 and TRBJ1-5, with D uncertain. CDR3 length: 16 amino acids. Between the trimmed V and J ends, which lost 3 bases and 6 bases, there was a span of 18 bases. Germline lookup yields CDR1 MNHEY and CDR2 SVGEGT.

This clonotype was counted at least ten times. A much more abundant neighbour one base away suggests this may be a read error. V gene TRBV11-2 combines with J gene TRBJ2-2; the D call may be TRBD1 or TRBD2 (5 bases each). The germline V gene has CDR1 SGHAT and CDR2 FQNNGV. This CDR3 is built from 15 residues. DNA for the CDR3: TGTGCCAGCAGCTTATCAGGGCTCAACACCGGGGAGCTGCTTTTT. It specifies CASSLSGLNTGELLF.

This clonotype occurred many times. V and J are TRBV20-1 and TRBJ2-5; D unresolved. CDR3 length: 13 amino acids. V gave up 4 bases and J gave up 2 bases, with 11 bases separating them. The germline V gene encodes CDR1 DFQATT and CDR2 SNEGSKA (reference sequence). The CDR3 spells CSANSGGQETQYF. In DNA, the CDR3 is TGCAGTGCTAATTCGGGTGGACAAGAGACCCAGTACTTC.

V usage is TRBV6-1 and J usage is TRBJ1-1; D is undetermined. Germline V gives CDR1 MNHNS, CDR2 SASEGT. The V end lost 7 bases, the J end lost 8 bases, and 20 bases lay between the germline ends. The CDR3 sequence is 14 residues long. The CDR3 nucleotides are TGTGCCAGCACCCCGGTAATAGGGTCGGGGGAAGCTTTCTTT. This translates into CASTPVIGSGEAFF.

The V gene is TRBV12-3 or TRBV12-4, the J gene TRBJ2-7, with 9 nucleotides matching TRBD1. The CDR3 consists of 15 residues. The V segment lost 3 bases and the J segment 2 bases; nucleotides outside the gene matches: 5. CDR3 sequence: CASSFLGTGTYEQYF. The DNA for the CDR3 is TGTGCCAGCAGTTTTCTCGGGACAGGGACCTACGAGCAGTACTTC.

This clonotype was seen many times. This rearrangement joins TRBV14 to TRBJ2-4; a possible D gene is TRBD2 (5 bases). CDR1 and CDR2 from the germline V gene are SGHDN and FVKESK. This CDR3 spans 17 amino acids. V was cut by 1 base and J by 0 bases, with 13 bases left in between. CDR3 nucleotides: TGTGCCAGCAGCCAAGGAGGGCTATCTATAGCCAAAAACATTCAGTACTTC. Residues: CASSQGGLSIAKNIQYF.

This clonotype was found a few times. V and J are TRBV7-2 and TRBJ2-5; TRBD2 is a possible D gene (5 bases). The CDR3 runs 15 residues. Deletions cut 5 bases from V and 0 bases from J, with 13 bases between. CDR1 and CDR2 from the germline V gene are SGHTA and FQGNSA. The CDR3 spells CASSRASGYQETQYF. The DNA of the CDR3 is TGTGCCAGCAGCCGGGCATCGGGGTACCAAGAGACCCAGTACTTC.

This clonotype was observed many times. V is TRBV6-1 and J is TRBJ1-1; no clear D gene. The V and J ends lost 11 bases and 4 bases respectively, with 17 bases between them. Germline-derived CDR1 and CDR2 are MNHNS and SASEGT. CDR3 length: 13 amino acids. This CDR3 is CALGKGWTTEAFF. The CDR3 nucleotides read TGTGCCCTGGGGAAGGGTTGGACCACTGAAGCTTTCTTT.

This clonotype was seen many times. CDR3 bases: TGTGCCAGCAGCTTGACAGGGGCGAACAATCAGCCCCAGCATTTT. It yields the protein CASSLTGANNQPQHF. This chain uses TRBV7-2 with TRBJ1-5, with 8 bases aligning to TRBD1. Germline CDR1 and CDR2: SGHTA and FQGNSA. The CDR3 contains 15 residues. V gave up 3 bases and J gave up 3 bases; unmatched junction bases: 4.

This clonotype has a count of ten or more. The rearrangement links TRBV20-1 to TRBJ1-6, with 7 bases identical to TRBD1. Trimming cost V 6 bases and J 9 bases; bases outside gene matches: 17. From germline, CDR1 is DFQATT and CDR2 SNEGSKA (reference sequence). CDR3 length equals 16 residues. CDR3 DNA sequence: TGCAGTGCCCCCAGAATCTTCCGACAGGGTGGTTCACCCCTCCACTTT. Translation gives CSAPRIFRQGGSPLHF.

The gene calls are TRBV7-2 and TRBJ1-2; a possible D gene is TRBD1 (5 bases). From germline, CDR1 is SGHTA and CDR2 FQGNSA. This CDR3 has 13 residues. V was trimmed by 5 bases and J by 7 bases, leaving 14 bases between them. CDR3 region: CASSLDGGVGYTF. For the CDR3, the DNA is TGTGCCAGCAGCCTAGACGGGGGAGTTGGCTACACCTTC.